This T cell receptor beta chain is from a study of blood T cells in healthy people across ages. Together with a sample-barcoded 5' primer, a J-beta primer mix was included in a second PCR lasting roughly 6 to 12 cycles. TCRdb reprocessed the 5' RACE reads via MiXCR and lists one record per CDR3 protein. The table lists 700,000 to 800,000 distinct CDR3 sequences, roughly 41% of them singletons. The source material was blood. This sequence originates from a woman in her sixties or seventies in good health.

The CDR3 reads CASSPQTSGINEQFF. The CDR3 nucleotides read TGTGCCAGCAGCCCCCAGACTAGCGGGATTAATGAGCAGTTCTTC. The V gene is TRBV6-6, the J gene TRBJ2-1, with TRBD2 matching 11 bases. Germline CDR1 MNHNY, CDR2 SVGAGI (reference sequence). Trimming at V came to 6 bases and at J to 7 bases, leaving 8 bases not matched to a gene. The CDR3 is 15 residues long.